These 8 T cell receptor beta chains were sequenced from one sample in a study of blood T cell repertoires in COVID-19. Some clones are missing from TCRdb's copy, which holds only in-frame ones; the method was immunoSEQ multiplex PCR. The sample holds 150,000 to 200,000 clones, more than 70% seen once. The sample comprised PBMCs or T cells enriched from blood (not recorded which). The source of these receptors is a man in his forties or fifties who had recovered from COVID-19.

The rearrangement links TRBV20-1 to TRBJ2-5; no reliable D call. With 3 bases removed from V and 0 bases from J, the gap between germline ends came to 8 bases. Germline V lookup: CDR1 DFQATT, CDR2 SNEGSKA (reference sequence). The CDR3 runs to 13 residues. CDR3 coding DNA: TGCAGTGCTAGTTCTAACCACCAAGAGACCCAGTACTTC. It is translated as CSASSNHQETQYF.

The chain has TRBV5-1 and TRBJ1-2, with 9 bases fitting TRBD1. J was trimmed by 6 bases and V by 0 bases; bases with no gene match: 12. CDR3 length: 17 amino acids. Germline loops: CDR1 SGHRS, CDR2 YFSETQ. CDR3 nucleotides: TGCGCCAGCAGCTTGGTGGGGACAGGGTCTATGACGGATGGCTACACCTTC. This sequence encodes CASSLVGTGSMTDGYTF.

The chain uses TRBV7-3 and TRBJ2-6; D gene ambiguous. The CDR3 loop spans 15 amino acids. The germline CDR1 and CDR2 sequences are SGHTA and FQGTGA. The V gene lost 4 bases and the J gene lost 2 bases, with 9 bases spanning the gap. CDR3 sequence: CASSSSAAGANVLTF. The CDR3 region has the DNA TGTGCCAGCAGCTCAAGCGCGGCTGGGGCCAACGTCCTGACTTTC.

J is TRBJ2-3 and V is TRBV11-2; 9 positions agree with TRBD2. The V segment lost 3 bases and the J segment 1 base; nucleotides outside the gene matches: 11. The length of the CDR3 is 18 residues. CDR1 and CDR2 from the germline V gene are SGHAT and FQNNGV. The CDR3 DNA reads as TGTGCCAGCAGCTTGCGTTTGGGACTAGCAGCGGGCACAGATACGCAGTATTTT. Translation gives CASSLRLGLAAGTDTQYF. The full variable domain, rest sourced from reference TRBV11-2 and TRBJ2-3, is EAGVAQSPRYKIIEKRQSVAFWCNPISGHATLYWYQQILGQGPKLLIQFQNNGVVDDSQLPKDRFSAERLKGVDSTLKIQPAKLEDSAVYLCASSLRLGLAAGTDTQYFGPGTRLTVL.

This chain links TRBV4-1 with TRBJ1-2, with 7 bases matching TRBD1. The CDR3 contains 16 residues. The J segment lost 0 bases and the V segment lost 3 bases, leaving 7 bases of the junction unmatched. The germline CDR1 and CDR2 sequences are MGHRA and YSYEKL. The CDR3 loop is CASSQYTGEPNYGYTF. CDR3 nucleotide sequence: TGCGCCAGCAGCCAGTACACAGGGGAGCCTAACTATGGCTACACCTTC.

A few counts support this clone. V usage is TRBV3-1 (or the pseudogene TRBV3-2) and J usage is TRBJ2-1; no clear D. The CDR3 is made up of 14 amino acids. Germline CDR1 reads LGHDT; CDR2 reads YNNKEL (reference sequence). V lost 1 base and J 1 base, leaving 5 bases between the germline ends. This CDR3 reads CASSQGDSYNEQFF. The CDR3 DNA reads TGTGCCAGCAGCCAAGGAGATTCCTACAATGAGCAGTTCTTC.

This rearrangement joins TRBV19 to TRBJ1-5; a weak D match, TRBD1 (5 bases). Trimming removed 6 bases from V and 9 bases from J, with 21 bases in between. The CDR3 covers 15 residues. Germline loops: CDR1 LNHDA, CDR2 SQIVND (reference sequence). The CDR3, as DNA: TGTGCCAGTAGACCTGGTGGGGCAGTGAATTTGCCCCAGCATTTT. Protein sequence: CASRPGGAVNLPQHF. The whole variable domain, remainder taken from reference TRBV19 and TRBJ1-5, is DGGITQSPKYLFRKEGQNVTLSCEQNLNHDAMYWYRQDPGQGLRLIYYSQIVNDFQKGDIAEGYSVSREKKESFPLTVTSAQKNPTAFYLCASRPGGAVNLPQHFGDGTRLSIL.

The genes are TRBV5-1 and TRBJ2-7; 10 bases agree with TRBD1. V was clipped by 0 bases and J by 6 bases; unmatched bases: 3. CDR1 and CDR2 from the germline V gene are SGHRS and YFSETQ. The CDR3 has 14 residues. CDR3 in DNA: TGCGCCAGCAGCTTGGGGGGACAGGGGTTCGAGCAGTACGTC. As protein: CASSLGGQGFEQYV.